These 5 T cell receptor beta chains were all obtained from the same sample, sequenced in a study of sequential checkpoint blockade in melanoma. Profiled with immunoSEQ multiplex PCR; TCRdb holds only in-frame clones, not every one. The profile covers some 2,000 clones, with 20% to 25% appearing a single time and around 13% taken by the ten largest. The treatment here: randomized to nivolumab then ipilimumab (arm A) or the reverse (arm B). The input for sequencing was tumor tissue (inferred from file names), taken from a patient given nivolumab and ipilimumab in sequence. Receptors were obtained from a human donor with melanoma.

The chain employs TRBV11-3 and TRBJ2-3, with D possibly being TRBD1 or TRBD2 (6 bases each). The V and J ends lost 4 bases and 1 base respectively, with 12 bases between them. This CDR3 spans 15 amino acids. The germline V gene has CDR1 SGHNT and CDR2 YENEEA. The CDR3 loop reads CASSSRRGGTDTQYF. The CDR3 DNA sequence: TGTGCCAGCAGCTCACGGAGGGGGGGCACAGATACGCAGTATTTT.

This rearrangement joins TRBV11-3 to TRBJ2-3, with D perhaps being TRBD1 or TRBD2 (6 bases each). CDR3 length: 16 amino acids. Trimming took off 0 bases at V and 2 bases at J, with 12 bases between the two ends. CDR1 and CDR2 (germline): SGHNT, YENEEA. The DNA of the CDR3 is TGTGCCAGCAGCTTAGACGGGGGCAGTGCCACAGATACGCAGTATTTT. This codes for CASSLDGGSATDTQYF.

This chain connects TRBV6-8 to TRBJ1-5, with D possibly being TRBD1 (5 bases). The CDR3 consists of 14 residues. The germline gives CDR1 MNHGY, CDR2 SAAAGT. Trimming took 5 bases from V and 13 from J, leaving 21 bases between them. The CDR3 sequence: CASSGGCLAKSQHF. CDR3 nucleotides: TGTGCCAGCAGTGGGGGGTGCTTGGCAAAGTCGCAGCATTTT.

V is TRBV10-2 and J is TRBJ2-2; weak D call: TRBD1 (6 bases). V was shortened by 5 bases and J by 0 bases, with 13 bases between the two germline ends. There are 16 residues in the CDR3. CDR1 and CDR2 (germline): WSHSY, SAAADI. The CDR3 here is CASSQDRWANTGELFF. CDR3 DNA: TGCGCCAGCAGTCAAGACAGGTGGGCGAACACCGGGGAGCTGTTTTTT.

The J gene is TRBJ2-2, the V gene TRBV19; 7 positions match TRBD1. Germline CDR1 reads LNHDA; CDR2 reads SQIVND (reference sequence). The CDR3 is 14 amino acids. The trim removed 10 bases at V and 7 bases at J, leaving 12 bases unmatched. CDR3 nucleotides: TGTGCCACTATCCCACAGGGGTTGGGCGGGGAGCTGTTTTTT. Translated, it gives CATIPQGLGGELFF. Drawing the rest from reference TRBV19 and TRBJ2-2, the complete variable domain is DGGITQSPKYLFRKEGQNVTLSCEQNLNHDAMYWYRQDPGQGLRLIYYSQIVNDFQKGDIAEGYSVSREKKESFPLTVTSAQKNPTAFYLCATIPQGLGGELFFGEGSRLTVL.